Sequencing of this TCR beta chain was carried out in a study of blood T cell repertoires in COVID-19. Overall study context: Researchers got acute and convalescent COVID-19 samples from the United States, Italy and Spain. The cDNA or gDNA used as material had been derived from T cells, B-cell-depleted T cells, or PBMCs.

Authors' data handling: How many nucleated cells were present was estimated from reference gene primer amplification. The assay was immunoSEQ multiplex PCR, and TCRdb's table has in-frame clones only and misses some. The D gene and trimming were derived from the DNA, and the V and J assignments and clone size from that table. The sample yields fewer than 500,000 clones, 80% to 90% seen once. The germline CDR1 and CDR2 sequences are WNHNN and SYGVQD (reference sequence). This CDR3 is built from 16 residues. J was trimmed by 5 bases and V by 5 bases; bases with no gene match: 9. The chain combines TRBV10-1 with TRBJ2-3, with 11 bases matching TRBD2. Specimen: peripheral blood. This TCR derives from a woman between 25 and 40 years old with acute or convalescent COVID-19. CDR3 in DNA: TGCGCCAGCAGTTCGGCGACTAGCGGGGTCGTAGATACGCAGTATTTT. Its protein is CASSSATSGVVDTQYF.